Included here is one T cell receptor beta chain sequence, with context. Its antigen is unknown. These data are taken from a study of T cell responses to AZD1222 COVID-19 vaccine. The table came from immunoSEQ multiplex PCR; TCRdb's copy has only in-frame clones and leaves some out. The profile shows 130,000 or so clones, about 90% of them singletons. J gave up 4 bases and V 2 bases, and 2 bases lay outside the gene matches. The CDR3 has 15 amino acids. Germline V gene lookup returns CDR1 KGHSH and CDR2 LQKENI. Study-level findings and limits: Recipients of AZD1222 seropositive at baseline numbered only 5 or 6.

The origin of this receptor is an adult in good health. The specimen was peripheral blood, collected on day 0 of AZD1222 vaccination. The rearrangement joins TRBV18 to TRBJ2-2; 9 bases are a match to TRBD2. CDR3 DNA: TGTGCCAGCTCACCAGGACTAGCGTCCACCGGGGAGCTGTTTTTT. It translates to CASSPGLASTGELFF.